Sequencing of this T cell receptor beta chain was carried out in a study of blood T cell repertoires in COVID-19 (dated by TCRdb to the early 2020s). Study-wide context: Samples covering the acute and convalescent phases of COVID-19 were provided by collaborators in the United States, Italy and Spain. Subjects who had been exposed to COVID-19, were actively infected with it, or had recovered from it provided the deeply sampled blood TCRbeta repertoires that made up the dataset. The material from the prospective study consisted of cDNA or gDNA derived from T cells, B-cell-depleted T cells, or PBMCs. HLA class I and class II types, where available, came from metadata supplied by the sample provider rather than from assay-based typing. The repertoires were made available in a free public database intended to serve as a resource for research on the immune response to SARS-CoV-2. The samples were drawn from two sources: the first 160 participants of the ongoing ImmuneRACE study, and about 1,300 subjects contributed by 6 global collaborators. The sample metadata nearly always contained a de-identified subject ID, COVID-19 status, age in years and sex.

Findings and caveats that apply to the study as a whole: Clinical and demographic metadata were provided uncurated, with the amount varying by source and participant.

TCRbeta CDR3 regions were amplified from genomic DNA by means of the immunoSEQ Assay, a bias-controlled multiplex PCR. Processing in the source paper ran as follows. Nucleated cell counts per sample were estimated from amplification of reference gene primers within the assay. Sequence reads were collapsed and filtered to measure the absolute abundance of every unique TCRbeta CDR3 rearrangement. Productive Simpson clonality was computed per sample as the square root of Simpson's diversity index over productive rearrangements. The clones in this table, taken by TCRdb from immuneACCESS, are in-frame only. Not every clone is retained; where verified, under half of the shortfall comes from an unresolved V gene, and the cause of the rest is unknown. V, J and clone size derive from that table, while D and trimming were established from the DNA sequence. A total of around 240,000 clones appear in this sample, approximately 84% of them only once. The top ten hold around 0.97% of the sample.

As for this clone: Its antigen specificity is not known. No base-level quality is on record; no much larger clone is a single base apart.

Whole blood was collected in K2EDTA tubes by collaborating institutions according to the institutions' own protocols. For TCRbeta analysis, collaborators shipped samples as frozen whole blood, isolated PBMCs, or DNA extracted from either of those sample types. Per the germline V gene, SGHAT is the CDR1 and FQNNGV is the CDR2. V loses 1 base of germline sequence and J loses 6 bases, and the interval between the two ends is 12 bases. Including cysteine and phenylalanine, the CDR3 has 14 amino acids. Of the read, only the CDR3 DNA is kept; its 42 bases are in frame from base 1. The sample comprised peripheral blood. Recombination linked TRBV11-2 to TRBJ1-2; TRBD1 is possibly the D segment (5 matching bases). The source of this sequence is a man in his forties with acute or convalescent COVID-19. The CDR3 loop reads CASSLAGQGNGYTF. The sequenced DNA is TGTGCCAGCAGCTTAGCCGGGCAGGGTAATGGCTACACCTTC. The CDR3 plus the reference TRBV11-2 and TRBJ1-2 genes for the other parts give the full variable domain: EAGVAQSPRYKIIEKRQSVAFWCNPISGHATLYWYQQILGQGPKLLIQFQNNGVVDDSQLPKDRFSAERLKGVDSTLKIQPAKLEDSAVYLCASSLAGQGNGYTFGSGTRLTVV.